These 14 T cell receptor beta chains originate from one sample sequenced in a study of T cells in Graves' hyperthyroidism and ophthalmopathy. Amplification yielded TCR beta CDR3 regions, with RNA transcripts as the source. Initially, a first-round RT-PCR of the TCR CDR3 employed the HTBI primer set. TCRdb redid the calling of the multiplex PCR reads with MiXCR, one entry per CDR3 protein. Here the sample spans fewer than 450,000 distinct CDR3 sequences, about 15% being singletons. Material for sequencing was blood. All receptors come from a woman aged 30 to 39 with Graves' hyperthyroidism that later progressed to Graves' ophthalmopathy.

The sample holds a few counts of this clonotype. The V gene is TRBV11-2, the J gene TRBJ2-1; weak D call: TRBD2 (5 bases). V gave up 4 bases and J gave up 7 bases, with 17 bases separating them. Germline V gives CDR1 SGHAT, CDR2 FQNNGV. CDR3 length: 15 residues. The CDR3 region is CASSSFNTRLNEQFF. The CDR3 nucleotides are TGTGCCAGCAGCTCATTTAATACTAGGTTAAATGAGCAGTTCTTC.

There are many counts of this clonotype. The gene calls are TRBV27 and TRBJ2-5, with TRBD1 as a possible D gene (6 bases). The CDR3 length is 15 residues. Germline lookup yields CDR1 MNHEY and CDR2 SMNVEV (reference sequence). V lost 6 bases and J lost 1, with 15 bases in between. The CDR3 DNA sequence: TGTGCCAGCAGCCCGTCGACAGGCCTCCAAGAGACCCAGTACTTC. Translated, it gives CASSPSTGLQETQYF.

The genes are TRBV20-1 and TRBJ1-6; tentatively, D is TRBD1 (6 bases). The CDR3 consists of 19 residues. Germline CDR1 and CDR2: DFQATT and SNEGSKA (reference sequence). Trimming took 1 base from V and 3 from J, leaving 22 bases between them. CDR3 sequence: CSARGTAGQFSLYNSPLHF. The CDR3 coding sequence is TGCAGTGCTAGAGGAACAGCAGGACAGTTCAGTCTCTATAATTCACCCCTCCACTTT.

This clonotype came up many times. The CDR3 DNA reads TGTGCCTGGACGTTCTCCGACATCTCGTCTGAAGCTTTCTTT. This encodes CAWTFSDISSEAFF. The gene calls are TRBV30 and TRBJ1-1; D unresolved. The V end was cut by 4 bases, the J end by 6 bases, with 18 bases between. This CDR3 is built from 14 residues. Germline loops: CDR1 GTSNPN, CDR2 SVGIG (reference sequence).

This clonotype was counted ten times or more. The chain joins TRBV29-1 to TRBJ2-7, with D tentatively TRBD2 (5 bases). Germline V CDR1 and CDR2: SQVTM, ANQGSEA. The V and J ends lost 7 bases and 0 bases respectively, with 10 bases between them. The CDR3 runs 12 residues. In nucleotides, the CDR3 is TGCAGCGCCGAGGGCGACTCCTACGAGCAGTACTTC. Residues: CSAEGDSYEQYF.

This clonotype was observed once. The chain uses TRBV4-1 and TRBJ1-6, with 7 bases fitting TRBD1. The trim removed 1 base at V and 4 bases at J, leaving 7 bases unmatched. From germline, CDR1 is MGHRA and CDR2 YSYEKL. This CDR3 comprises 17 residues. This CDR3 reads CASSQVPLGQYNSPLHF. CDR3 sequence (DNA): TGCGCCAGCAGCCAAGTCCCTTTGGGACAGTATAATTCACCCCTCCACTTT.

Details on this clonotype: A much larger clone is a single base away; this may be a read error. V gene TRBV27 combines with J gene TRBJ1-5, with 10 bases identical to TRBD1. V lost 10 bases, J lost 6 bases, and 9 bases stayed unmatched. The CDR3 is 14 residues long. CDR1 and CDR2 (germline): MNHEY, SMNVEV (reference sequence). CDR3 sequence: CATRDRGLLQPQHF. In DNA form, the CDR3 reads TGTGCCACCAGAGACAGGGGGCTACTTCAGCCCCAGCATTTT.

This clonotype was observed a handful of times. The chain uses TRBV15 and TRBJ2-7; D not certain. Per the germline V gene, CDR1 is LNHNV and CDR2 is YYDKDF (reference sequence). The V end was cut by 4 bases, the J end by 6 bases, with 13 bases between. This CDR3 has 13 amino acids. The CDR3: CATSKDGLSEQYF. The CDR3 bases are TGTGCCACCAGCAAAGATGGGTTATCCGAGCAGTACTTC.

The rearrangement uses TRBV29-1 and TRBJ2-7, with 9 nucleotides matching TRBD1. The CDR3 length is 14 residues. Germline V gene sequence: CDR1 SQVTM, CDR2 ANQGSEA. The J segment lost 4 bases and the V segment lost 1 base, leaving 5 bases of the junction unmatched. The CDR3 bases are TGCAGCGTTGAAGGGACAGGGGAGTCTTACGAGCAGTACTTC. This gives the protein CSVEGTGESYEQYF.

This clonotype was seen repeatedly, ten times or more. J is TRBJ1-1 and V is TRBV6-1; TRBD1 matches 7 bases. The CDR3 runs 15 residues. CDR1 is MNHNS and CDR2 is SASEGT in the germline V gene. V trimming: 6 bases; J trimming: 2 bases; junction bases outside the gene matches: 9. CDR3 in amino acids: CASRTTGYLNTEAFF. DNA of the CDR3: TGTGCCAGCAGGACGACAGGGTACCTAAACACTGAAGCTTTCTTT.

This clonotype was detected many times. V is TRBV28 and J is TRBJ1-2; 9 bases align to TRBD1. The length of the CDR3 is 15 residues. Germline V gene data show CDR1 as MDHEN and CDR2 as SYDVKM. Germline trimming cut 6 bases from V and 5 bases from J; bases unmatched to any gene: 10. CDR3 loop: CASRLGTGSFYGYTF. The CDR3 region has the DNA TGTGCCAGCAGACTCGGGACAGGGAGCTTTTATGGCTACACCTTC.

The CDR3: CASSPLWESNNEQFF. CDR3 DNA: TGTGCCAGCAGCCCGCTTTGGGAGAGCAACAATGAGCAGTTCTTC. The V gene is TRBV7-9, the J gene TRBJ2-1, with TRBD2 as a possible D gene (5 bases). Looked up from germline, CDR1 is SEHNR and CDR2 is FQNEAQ (reference sequence). There are 15 residues in the CDR3. Trimming took 5 bases from V and 5 from J, leaving 16 bases between them.

Concerning this clonotype itself: A much larger clone lies one base from this, so it may be a read error. The V gene is TRBV9, the J gene TRBJ2-1, with D possibly matching TRBD2 (6 bases). There are 15 residues in the CDR3. The germline gives CDR1 SGDLS, CDR2 YYNGEE. The CDR3 region has the DNA TGTGCCAGCAGCGCATCCGGGACGGACTACAGTGAGCAGTTCTTC. Amino acid sequence: CASSASGTDYSEQFF.

This clonotype has at least ten counts. The chain employs TRBV7-2 and TRBJ1-2, with TRBD1 identical over 12 bases. J gave up 4 bases and V 1 base, and 1 base lay outside the gene matches. CDR1 and CDR2 (germline): SGHTA, FQGNSA. The CDR3 loop spans 15 amino acids. The CDR3: CASSLGGQGAYGYTF. The CDR3 bases are TGTGCCAGCAGCTTAGGGGGACAGGGGGCCTATGGCTACACCTTC.